The next 11 T cell receptor beta chains were all read from a single sample in a study of graft-versus-host responses after intestinal transplantation. Sequencing was performed with immunoSEQ multiplex PCR; in TCRdb, only in-frame clones are kept and a portion is missing. The sample yields tens of thousands of clones, 93% seen once. What these receptors recognize is not known. The sequencing used unstimulated CD8+ T cells sorted from spleen or lymph node cells, collected before transplant. These receptors were taken from a human donor who was the organ donor for an intestinal transplant.

This rearrangement joins TRBV27 to TRBJ2-7; maybe TRBD2 (7 bases). V was clipped by 3 bases and J by 4 bases, with 10 bases between them. The CDR3 covers 13 residues. CDR1 and CDR2 from the germline V gene are MNHEY and SMNVEV (reference sequence). CDR3 amino acids: CASSFGGHYEQYF. The CDR3 DNA reads TGTGCCAGCAGTTTCGGGGGGCATTACGAGCAGTACTTC.

The rearrangement uses TRBV7-9 and TRBJ2-3; the D is unclear. Trimming took off 5 bases at V and 5 bases at J, with 8 bases between the two ends. The length of the CDR3 is 12 residues. Germline V gene sequence: CDR1 SEHNR, CDR2 FQNEAQ (reference sequence). The CDR3 loop reads CASSDEVDTQYF. The CDR3 DNA reads TGTGCCAGCAGCGATGAGGTAGATACGCAGTATTTT.

This chain links TRBV7-6 with TRBJ2-3, with 10 nucleotides matching TRBD2. The ends lost 5 bases at V and 5 bases at J; junction bases unmatched: 7. CDR1 and CDR2 (germline): SGHVS, FNYEAQ. There are 15 residues in the CDR3. The CDR3 nucleotides are TGTGCCAGCAGCAACCAGCGGGAGGGGAGAGATACGCAGTATTTT. Translating it yields CASSNQREGRDTQYF.

Concerning this clone itself: Distinct nucleotide sequences in the sample also encode this CDR3. This chain connects TRBV27 to TRBJ2-1; D gene ambiguous. Germline V CDR1 and CDR2: MNHEY, SMNVEV (reference sequence). The CDR3 is 13 residues long. V shed 3 bases and J shed 0 bases, with 3 bases lying between them. CDR3 loop: CASSFASYNEQFF. The CDR3 DNA follows: TGTGCCAGCAGTTTTGCCTCCTACAATGAGCAGTTCTTC.

The V call is TRBV19, the J call TRBJ2-3, with 8 bases matching TRBD2. The CDR3 spans 13 residues. V shed 6 bases and J 4 bases; nucleotides not matched to a gene: 3. Per the germline V gene, CDR1 is LNHDA and CDR2 is SQIVND (reference sequence). CDR3 DNA: TGTGCCAGTAGCAGCGGGGGTGCAGATACGCAGTATTTT. It yields the protein CASSSGGADTQYF.

This rearrangement joins TRBV6-1 to TRBJ1-2, with D hard to call. The germline CDR1 and CDR2 sequences are MNHNS and SASEGT. The V gene lost 0 bases and the J gene lost 0 bases, with 2 bases spanning the gap. There are 13 residues in the CDR3. CDR3: CASSEAANYGYTF. In nucleotides, the CDR3 is TGTGCCAGCAGTGAAGCAGCTAACTATGGCTACACCTTC.

V usage is TRBV19 and J usage is TRBJ2-7; D is unclear. V lost 4 bases and J 2 bases, leaving 12 bases between the germline ends. The CDR3 extends over 14 amino acids. Germline V gives CDR1 LNHDA, CDR2 SQIVND (reference sequence). The CDR3 DNA reads TGTGCCAGTAGTAACCTCGACAAGCCCTACGAGCAGTACTTC. This encodes CASSNLDKPYEQYF. The full variable domain, with the rest looked up from reference TRBV19 and TRBJ2-7, is DGGITQSPKYLFRKEGQNVTLSCEQNLNHDAMYWYRQDPGQGLRLIYYSQIVNDFQKGDIAEGYSVSREKKESFPLTVTSAQKNPTAFYLCASSNLDKPYEQYFGPGTRLTVT.

This clone has just one count. V gene TRBV7-2 combines with J gene TRBJ2-1, with D uncertain. Germline CDR1 SGHTA, CDR2 FQGNSA. The V and J ends lost 4 bases and 2 bases respectively, with 12 bases between them. This CDR3 has 15 amino acids. The CDR3 DNA follows: TGTGCCAGCAGCTCCCTCGGCCGGGCCTACAATGAGCAGTTCTTC. Its translation is CASSSLGRAYNEQFF.

The gene calls are TRBV4-1 and TRBJ2-1, with a possible D match to TRBD2 (5 bases). Germline values: CDR1 MGHRA, CDR2 YSYEKL. V lost 0 bases, J lost 4 bases, and 13 bases lay in between. The CDR3 covers 16 residues. The CDR3 sequence is CASSQEPGSAYNEQFF. CDR3 in DNA: TGCGCCAGCAGCCAAGAGCCGGGGTCTGCTTACAATGAGCAGTTCTTC.

This clone has more than one count but fewer than ten. The CDR3 protein is CAISESRGAHTEAFF. In DNA form, the CDR3 reads TGTGCCATCAGTGAGTCAAGGGGGGCGCATACTGAAGCTTTCTTT. The chain has TRBV10-3 and TRBJ1-1; tentative D call: TRBD1 (6 bases). The germline V gene has CDR1 ENHRY and CDR2 SYGVKD. The CDR3 totals 15 residues. The V end was cut by 0 bases, the J end by 5 bases, with 13 bases between.

The chain uses TRBV7-6 and TRBJ2-7; D might be TRBD1 or TRBD2, each matching 5 bases. Germline V gene data show CDR1 as SGHVS and CDR2 as FNYEAQ. This CDR3 has 15 residues. Deletions cut 5 bases from V and 4 bases from J, with 18 bases between. CDR3 region: CASSQGDPEVYEQYF. The CDR3 bases are TGTGCCAGCAGCCAAGGGGACCCCGAGGTTTACGAGCAGTACTTC.